The clone carrying this T cell receptor beta chain appeared a few times. This sample is part of a study of shared clonotypes between healthy human individuals. Germline V lookup: CDR1 MNHEY, CDR2 SMNVEV (reference sequence). The length of the CDR3 is 14 residues. The V end was cut by 5 bases, the J end by 1 base, with 12 bases between. Only in-frame clones appear in the TCRdb table, and some are missing; sequencing was by immunoSEQ multiplex PCR. This sample carries 550,000 to 800,000 clones, less than 85% of them seen once, and the ten largest clones take approximately 1.6%. Input material: memory CD4+ T cells sorted from blood. Subset here: CD45RA-negative fraction. This receptor was identified in a woman younger than 45 in good health. The J gene is TRBJ2-7, the V gene TRBV27, with D perhaps TRBD2 (6 bases). The DNA of the CDR3 is TGTGCCAGCAGTCCCCGTAGCGGATCCTACGAGCAGTACTTC. Translation gives CASSPRSGSYEQYF.